A single sample is the source of the 16 T cell receptor beta chains below, sequenced in a study of radiotherapy plus CTLA-4 blockade in lung cancer. Here immunoSEQ multiplex PCR was the method, and the copy in TCRdb shows in-frame clones only, minus some. The table lists tens of thousands of clones, roughly 80% of them singletons, with 4.4% in the top ten. The sample consisted of peripheral blood, taken from a patient treated with radiotherapy plus ipilimumab. Every receptor here comes from a human donor with non-small cell lung cancer who had a complete response to radiotherapy plus ipilimumab.

The genes are TRBV4-1 and TRBJ2-5, with D perhaps matching TRBD1 (5 bases). Trimming removed 0 bases at V and 1 base at J, with 9 bases between. The CDR3 has 15 amino acids. The germline CDR1 and CDR2 sequences are MGHRA and YSYEKL. CDR3 nucleotide sequence: TGCGCCAGCAGCCAAGAGGGCAGGGCCCAAGAGACCCAGTACTTC. Protein: CASSQEGRAQETQYF.

The chain links TRBV29-1 to TRBJ2-1; 7 bases fit TRBD1. This CDR3 comprises 14 residues. From germline, CDR1 is SQVTM and CDR2 ANQGSEA. V was pared by 4 bases and J by 4 bases, with 7 bases of the junction left unmatched. The CDR3 loop is CSVAEGAAYNEQFF. CDR3 nucleotides: TGCAGCGTTGCCGAGGGGGCCGCTTACAATGAGCAGTTCTTC.

This clone showed up just once. The CDR3: CASSPRERSSLDEQYF. Here the CDR3 DNA reads TGTGCCAGCTCACCACGAGAACGGTCTAGTCTCGACGAGCAGTACTTC. The V call is TRBV18, the J call TRBJ2-5; D gene ambiguous. The end of the DNA aligns better with TRBJ2-7, so the J call may be wrong. The CDR3 is 16 amino acids. The germline gives CDR1 KGHSH, CDR2 LQKENI.

V is TRBV10-2 and J is TRBJ1-2; 8 bases align to TRBD1. This CDR3 is built from 13 residues. V was clipped by 4 bases and J by 2 bases; unmatched bases: 0. Germline lookup yields CDR1 WSHSY and CDR2 SAAADI. Written as DNA, the CDR3 is TGCGCCAGCAGTGGACAGGGGAACTATGGCTACACCTTC. Residues: CASSGQGNYGYTF.

The chain links TRBV5-1 to TRBJ2-3, with TRBD2 matching over 10 bases. V lost 1 base and J lost 4; bases outside the gene matches: 12. The germline CDR1 and CDR2 sequences are SGHRS and YFSETQ. The CDR3 spans 18 residues. The CDR3 nucleotides are TGCGCCAGCAGCTTGTGGGCTAGCGGGGGCTTGGCAGCAGATACGCAGTATTTT. This translates into CASSLWASGGLAADTQYF.

The chain uses TRBV4-1 and TRBJ1-1; D remains unclear. V was cut by 1 base and J by 0 bases, with 6 bases left in between. Germline CDR1 MGHRA, CDR2 YSYEKL. The length of the CDR3 is 14 residues. In nucleotides, the CDR3 is TGCGCCAGCAGCCAAGTCCAGATGAACACTGAAGCTTTCTTT. Translation gives CASSQVQMNTEAFF.

The chain is built from TRBV4-1 and TRBJ2-5; 7 bases match TRBD1. The CDR3 runs to 16 residues. J lost 4 bases, V lost 0 bases, and 8 bases had no gene match. The germline gives CDR1 MGHRA, CDR2 YSYEKL. CDR3 region: CASSQELPAGGETQYF. CDR3 DNA sequence: TGCGCCAGCAGCCAAGAACTCCCGGCAGGGGGAGAGACCCAGTACTTC.

This clone was seen just once. The rearrangement links TRBV2 to TRBJ2-2; D is unresolved. Trimming took 7 bases from V and 4 from J, leaving 13 bases between them. Germline CDR1 is SNHLY and CDR2 is FYNNEI. This CDR3 spans 14 amino acids. This CDR3 reads CASTPLVGTGELFF. The CDR3 DNA follows: TGTGCCAGCACCCCCCTCGTGGGCACCGGGGAGCTGTTTTTT.

This clone appeared a few times. The chain employs TRBV12-5 and TRBJ2-1; possibly TRBD1 or TRBD2 for D (5 bases each). The CDR3 has 15 amino acids. Germline CDR1 is LGHNT and CDR2 is FRNRAP. Trimming removed 6 bases from V and 10 bases from J, with 22 bases in between. In nucleotides, the CDR3 is TGTGCTAGTGGCTCCACTGTTGGGTTCAGGGACGAGCAGTTCTTC. Protein sequence: CASGSTVGFRDEQFF.

The V and J genes are TRBV9 and TRBJ2-1, with D possibly matching TRBD2 (6 bases). CDR3 length equals 15 residues. The V gene lost 0 bases and the J gene lost 0 bases, with 7 bases spanning the gap. The germline CDR1 and CDR2 sequences are SGDLS and YYNGEE. The CDR3 nucleotides read TGTGCCAGCAGCGTAGGGGGGGACTCCTACAATGAGCAGTTCTTC. This encodes CASSVGGDSYNEQFF.

The chain has TRBV5-1 and TRBJ2-2; D possibly corresponds to TRBD1 (5 bases). Germline V gene lookup returns CDR1 SGHRS and CDR2 YFSETQ. The V and J ends lost 0 bases and 6 bases respectively, with 12 bases between them. This CDR3 is built from 15 residues. CDR3 in DNA: TGCGCCAGCAGCTTGGGACAGCTTGGCGCCGGGGAGCTGTTTTTT. The encoded protein is CASSLGQLGAGELFF.

The V and J genes are TRBV18 and TRBJ2-3; no clear D gene. Germline CDR1 KGHSH, CDR2 LQKENI. CDR3 length: 15 residues. Trimming left V 1 base short and J 0 bases short, with 8 bases between. The CDR3 loop reads CASSPRETSTDTQYF. CDR3 nucleotides: TGTGCCAGCTCACCACGAGAGACTAGCACAGATACGCAGTATTTT.

J is TRBJ2-5 and V is TRBV11-2; 8 nucleotides agree with TRBD2. The length of the CDR3 is 16 residues. Germline trimming cut 6 bases from V and 5 bases from J; bases unmatched to any gene: 14. The V gene's germline CDR1 is SGHAT and CDR2 FQNNGV. The CDR3 nucleotides are TGTGCCAGCAGTGGGTGGGAAGCGGGAGCTGGGGAGACCCAGTACTTC. As protein: CASSGWEAGAGETQYF. Complete variable domain (other parts from reference TRBV11-2 and TRBJ2-5): EAGVAQSPRYKIIEKRQSVAFWCNPISGHATLYWYQQILGQGPKLLIQFQNNGVVDDSQLPKDRFSAERLKGVDSTLKIQPAKLEDSAVYLCASSGWEAGAGETQYFGPGTRLLVL.

This clone is termed medium-sized (0.01 to 0.1%). Distinct nucleotide sequences in the sample also encode this CDR3. The chain uses TRBV19 and TRBJ2-3, with D possibly being TRBD1 or TRBD2 (5 bases each). Looked up from germline, CDR1 is LNHDA and CDR2 is SQIVND (reference sequence). V lost 3 bases and J 6 bases, leaving 7 bases between the germline ends. CDR3 size: 12 residues. CDR3 residues: CASSIGTDTQYF. The CDR3 DNA sequence: TGTGCCAGTAGTATCGGGACGGATACGCAGTATTTT.

This clone was found once. The chain joins TRBV4-1 to TRBJ1-4; D unresolved. This CDR3 contains 15 residues. Germline CDR1 reads MGHRA; CDR2 reads YSYEKL. Trimming cost V 1 base and J 7 bases, with 13 bases left between them. The CDR3 protein is CASSQGDLESEKLFF. CDR3 nucleotides: TGCGCCAGCAGCCAAGGAGACCTTGAGTCTGAAAAACTGTTTTTT.

The chain joins TRBV21-1 to TRBJ1-5. TRBV21-1 represents a pseudogene. This CDR3 spans 13 amino acids. The CDR3 here is CASSPRDHQPQHF. CDR3 bases: TGTGCCAGCAGCCCTAGGGATCATCAGCCCCAGCATTTT.